This T cell receptor (beta chain) came from a study of T cell responses to AZD1222 COVID-19 vaccine. TCRdb's table, derived via immunoSEQ multiplex PCR, lists solely in-frame clones and lacks some. This table holds around 150,000 clones, 80% to 95% found once. The CDR3 covers 15 residues. V was clipped by 3 bases and J by 2 bases; unmatched bases: 7. CDR1 SGHRS and CDR2 YFSETQ come from the germline V gene. A word on this clone: No antigen is known for it.

Findings of the study overall: It should be noted that donors were predominantly white British and more often female, and clonal diversity was possibly underestimated. Repertoires in all cases were sampled only once the peak T cell response had passed.

This material consisted of peripheral blood, taken 28 days after the second AZD1222 dose. The chain is built from TRBV5-1 and TRBJ1-1; 7 bases are a match to TRBD1. The TCR originated in an adult who received the AZD1222 COVID-19 vaccine. CDR3 protein: CASSWRTGPNTEAFF. For the CDR3, the DNA is TGCGCCAGCAGCTGGAGGACAGGCCCTAACACTGAAGCTTTCTTT.